This T cell receptor (beta chain) was captured by sequencing in a study of blood T cell repertoires in COVID-19. The CDR3 extends over 18 amino acids. V was shortened by 0 bases and J by 3 bases, with 21 bases between the two germline ends. Germline V gives CDR1 KGHSH, CDR2 LQKENI. Only in-frame clones appear in the TCRdb table, and some are missing; sequencing was by immunoSEQ multiplex PCR. The data show some 260,000 clones, with 82% seen just once and under 3.5% held by the top ten. The rearrangement links TRBV18 to TRBJ2-7, with D possibly matching TRBD1 (5 bases). This receptor was taken from a woman younger than 35 with acute or convalescent COVID-19. The sequencing input was peripheral blood. DNA of the CDR3: TGTGCCAGCTCACCACCGATCTTGTGGGGCGGCGGCAACTACGAGCAGTACTTC. Protein: CASSPPILWGGGNYEQYF.